This entry is about one T cell receptor (beta chain). The data were obtained in a study of Ad26.COV2.S vaccination and SARS-CoV-2 variants. Study in general: Recipients of Ad26.COV2.S got it intramuscularly, once or twice 56 days apart.

As to treatment: approximately 18 received Ad26.COV2.S at low or high dose, single or two shots; roughly five received placebo; per-sample allocation not given. Sampling took place 63 days after the first vaccine or placebo injection. CDR3 length equals 11 residues. Germline-derived CDR1 and CDR2 are LNHNV and YYDKDF (reference sequence). Trimming stripped 1 base from V and 8 bases from J, with 5 bases between. Only in-frame clones appear in the TCRdb table, and some are missing; sequencing was by immunoSEQ multiplex PCR. The repertoire holds 200,000 to 300,000 clones, with 85% to 90% as singletons. The V and J genes are TRBV15 and TRBJ1-2, with D unresolved. The sample consisted of peripheral blood, taken in a trial of Ad26.COV2.S vaccine versus placebo. This TCR was recovered from a person aged 18-65 years who received the Ad26.COV2.S COVID-19 vaccine or a placebo. The CDR3 DNA follows: TGTGCCACCAGCAGAGGTGGCGGCTACACCTTC. Translation: CATSRGGGYTF.